These 28 T cell receptor beta chains share one sample of origin, sequenced in a study of blood T cell repertoires in COVID-19. Repertoires were generated with immunoSEQ multiplex PCR, while TCRdb's copy carries only in-frame clones and drops some. The sample holds a few hundred thousand clones, around 89% seen once. Input material: peripheral blood. The receptors come from a woman in her 30s with COVID-19, enrolled during active disease.

The V and J genes are TRBV18 and TRBJ2-1; 9 bases are a match to TRBD1. This CDR3 contains 15 residues. CDR1 is KGHSH, CDR2 LQKENI, per germline. V lost 4 bases to trimming and J lost 7 bases; unmatched junction nucleotides: 8. The CDR3 sequence is CASSLSGTGRNEQFF. CDR3 sequence (DNA): TGTGCCAGCTCACTTTCGGGGACAGGGCGGAATGAGCAGTTCTTC.

This rearrangement joins TRBV18 to TRBJ2-7; D uncertain. This CDR3 spans 13 amino acids. CDR1 and CDR2 from the germline V gene are KGHSH and LQKENI. V was pared by 2 bases and J by 3 bases, with 8 bases between. As DNA, the CDR3 is TGTGCCAGCTCACCAACGGGTGGCTACGAGCAGTACGTC. Its translation: CASSPTGGYEQYV.

V usage is TRBV7-9 and J usage is TRBJ1-3, with D possibly being TRBD1 (5 bases). The CDR3 covers 14 residues. Deletions cut 4 bases from V and 2 bases from J, with 9 bases between. Germline CDR1 is SEHNR and CDR2 is FQNEAQ (reference sequence). The CDR3 region is CASSYGGAGNTIYF. CDR3 sequence (DNA): TGTGCCAGCAGCTACGGGGGAGCTGGAAACACCATATATTTT.

Remarks on this clone: This likely comes from a read error, as the CDR3 has no conserved phenylalanine or tryptophan at its end. The DNA is left out, because the CDR3 cannot be placed on it with certainty; the CDR3 is given as TCRdb lists it. The J gene is TRBJ1-5, the V gene TRBV5-1; whether TRBD1, the table's D call, matches the DNA was not checked. The CDR3 totals 8 residues, both ends included. Germline CDR1 is SGHRS and CDR2 is YFSETQ. The CDR3 protein is CASSSRGP.

This sequence joins TRBV11-2 and TRBJ1-2; 9 bases are a match to TRBD1. CDR3 length: 15 amino acids. The junction had 5 bases not matched to a gene; V was cut back by 2 bases and J by 4 bases. Germline V gene lookup returns CDR1 SGHAT and CDR2 FQNNGV. Here the CDR3 DNA reads TGTGCCAGCAGCTTATACTGGGACAGGGTCTATGGCTACACCTTC. Protein product: CASSLYWDRVYGYTF.

The rearrangement links TRBV4-1 to TRBJ2-5; 10 nucleotides match TRBD1. The V gene's germline CDR1 is MGHRA and CDR2 YSYEKL. J lost 5 bases, V lost 2 bases, and 11 bases had no gene match. The CDR3 has 17 residues. Here the CDR3 reads CASSQIPGQGYKETQYF. CDR3 sequence (DNA): TGCGCCAGCAGCCAAATCCCGGGACAGGGGTACAAGGAGACCCAGTACTTC.

The rearrangement joins TRBV6-5 to TRBJ2-7, with 7 positions matching TRBD1. CDR1 and CDR2 from the germline V gene are MNHEY and SVGAGI. This CDR3 spans 15 amino acids. Trimming took 5 bases from V and 0 from J; bases not matched to a gene: 7. Written as DNA, the CDR3 is TGTGCCAGCAGTCCGACAGGGTCAGACTCCTACGAGCAGTACTTC. Its translation is CASSPTGSDSYEQYF.

The chain employs TRBV29-1 and TRBJ2-5; TRBD1 might be the D (7 bases). Germline V gene sequence: CDR1 SQVTM, CDR2 ANQGSEA. The V end was cut by 0 bases, the J end by 4 bases, with 15 bases between. The CDR3 covers 15 residues. CDR3 coding DNA: TGCAGCGTTGAAGATTTGGCGCAGGGGGGAGAGACCCAGTACTTC. Amino acids: CSVEDLAQGGETQYF.

In nucleotides, the CDR3 is TGTGCCAGCAGTGATTTGCTAGCCGAGACCTACAATGAGCAGTTCTTC. It translates to CASSDLLAETYNEQFF. This chain connects TRBV25-1 to TRBJ2-1; possibly TRBD2 for D (5 bases). Germline V gene lookup returns CDR1 MGHDK and CDR2 SYGVNS. Trimming stripped 3 bases from V and 2 bases from J, with 14 bases between. The CDR3 is made up of 16 amino acids.

The V and J genes are TRBV24-1 and TRBJ2-2; TRBD2 matches at 7 bases. The CDR3 runs 14 residues. Germline assignment: CDR1 KGHDR and CDR2 SFDVKD. V trimming: 9 bases; J trimming: 5 bases; junction bases outside the gene matches: 8. CDR3 DNA: TGTGCCACCCAGGACGTCGGGGGGACCGGGGAGCTGTTTTTT. It encodes CATQDVGGTGELFF.

The chain couples TRBV4-2 to TRBJ2-2; possibly TRBD1 for D (6 bases). The ends were cut back, 0 bases at V and 0 bases at J, with 11 bases in the middle. This CDR3 has 17 residues. Germline assignment: CDR1 LGHNA and CDR2 YNFKEQ. Here the CDR3 reads CASSQDTRTANTGELFF. DNA of the CDR3: TGTGCCAGCAGCCAAGATACCCGGACAGCGAACACCGGGGAGCTGTTTTTT.

This chain links TRBV3-1 (or the pseudogene TRBV3-2) with TRBJ2-1, with D possibly called TRBD1 or TRBD2 (8 bases each). Trimming left V 5 bases short and J 8 bases short, with 19 bases between. Germline assignment: CDR1 LGHDT and CDR2 YNNKEL (reference sequence). The CDR3 consists of 15 residues. The CDR3 region is CASSKGQGLGDEQFF. Here the CDR3 DNA reads TGTGCCAGCAGCAAAGGACAGGGACTAGGGGATGAGCAGTTCTTC.

The chain links TRBV2 to TRBJ1-4, with TRBD1 as a possible D gene (6 bases). V shed 2 bases and J shed 8 bases, with 12 bases lying between them. Per germline, CDR1 SNHLY and CDR2 FYNNEI. The CDR3 spans 14 residues. The CDR3, as DNA: TGTGCCAGCAGTGAAATCGCAGGGGCGGAAAAACTGTTTTTT. Translating it yields CASSEIAGAEKLFF.

CDR3 in DNA: TGTGCCAGCAGCTCGACAACAGGGTTCCGCCGCGAACTGTTTTTT. Amino acids: CASSSTTGFRRELFF. The V gene is TRBV7-9, the J gene TRBJ1-4, with D perhaps matching TRBD1 (6 bases). This CDR3 is 15 amino acids long. Trimming shortened V by 4 bases and J by 12 bases, and 21 bases separated the two germline ends. The germline gives CDR1 SEHNR, CDR2 FQNEAQ (reference sequence). Looking up the rest from reference TRBV7-9 and TRBJ1-4 gives the full variable domain: DTGVSQNPRHKITKRGQNVTFRCDPISEHNRLYWYRQTLGQGPEFLTYFQNEAQLEKSRLLSDRFSAERPKGSFSTLEIQRTEQGDSAMYLCASSSTTGFRRELFFGSGTQLSVL.

Notes on this clone: Other DNA sequences in the sample encode the same CDR3. The chain recombines TRBV28 with TRBJ2-7, with D possibly matching TRBD1 (5 bases). From germline, CDR1 is MDHEN and CDR2 SYDVKM. The CDR3 sequence is 13 residues long. V lost 8 bases and J lost 0, with 11 bases in between. CDR3 bases: TGTGCCAGCCGCCAGGGAAGCTCCTACGAGCAGTACTTC. Amino acids: CASRQGSSYEQYF.

The V gene is TRBV6-5, the J gene TRBJ2-1; tentative D call: TRBD1 (8 bases). Trimming removed 4 bases at V and 10 bases at J, with 20 bases between. This CDR3 is 15 amino acids long. Germline CDR1 reads MNHEY; CDR2 reads SVGAGI. CDR3 amino acids: CASSSGQGGAGEQFF. In nucleotides, the CDR3 is TGTGCCAGCAGTTCCGGACAGGGAGGGGCAGGCGAGCAGTTCTTC.

Written as DNA, the CDR3 is TGTGCCAGCAGCGGCCCTAGCGGGAGAGCAGATACGCAGTATTTT. Protein product: CASSGPSGRADTQYF. The J gene is TRBJ2-3, the V gene TRBV5-5, with 10 bases identical to TRBD2. With V trimmed by 4 bases and J by 4 bases, 6 bases remained unmatched. Germline-derived CDR1 and CDR2 are SGHKS and YYEKEE (reference sequence). The CDR3 is 15 residues long.

V gene TRBV7-9 combines with J gene TRBJ2-1; D is uncertain. V dropped 4 bases and J dropped 8 bases, with 15 bases sitting between them. CDR1 is SEHNR and CDR2 is FQNEAQ in the germline V gene (reference sequence). The CDR3 sequence is 14 residues long. CDR3 nucleotide sequence: TGTGCCAGCAGCTCCCCCCCCGGTATCGATGAGCAGTTCTTC. Amino acid sequence: CASSSPPGIDEQFF.

This chain connects TRBV6-5 to TRBJ1-3; D is ambiguous. Per the germline V gene, CDR1 is MNHEY and CDR2 is SVGAGI. This CDR3 is 15 amino acids long. Trimming pared 8 bases from V and 0 bases from J, leaving 14 bases between. Written as DNA, the CDR3 is TGTGCCAGCGATAAAGAGCGGAGCTCTGGAAACACCATATATTTT. Translation: CASDKERSSGNTIYF.

V gene TRBV18 combines with J gene TRBJ2-1; 9 bases fit TRBD2. J lost 9 bases, V lost 5 bases, and 8 bases had no gene match. The CDR3 is made up of 14 amino acids. Per germline, CDR1 KGHSH and CDR2 LQKENI. This chain's CDR3 is CASSRLVSGGEQFF. The CDR3 region has the DNA TGTGCCAGCTCAAGGCTGGTTAGCGGGGGTGAGCAGTTCTTC.

The V and J genes are TRBV5-1 and TRBJ1-2; possible D gene TRBD1, 5 bases. Germline V CDR1 and CDR2: SGHRS, YFSETQ. The CDR3 has 16 amino acids. The V end was cut by 0 bases, the J end by 4 bases, with 16 bases between. The CDR3 here is CASSLGEARAGYGYTF. Written as DNA, the CDR3 is TGCGCCAGCAGCTTGGGCGAGGCCAGGGCAGGCTATGGCTACACCTTC. The whole variable domain, remainder taken from reference TRBV5-1 and TRBJ1-2, is KAGVTQTPRYLIKTRGQQVTLSCSPISGHRSVSWYQQTPGQGLQFLFEYFSETQRNKGNFPGRFSGRQFSNSRSEMNVSTLELGDSALYLCASSLGEARAGYGYTFGSGTRLTVV.

This sequence joins TRBV27 and TRBJ1-5, with no clear D. This CDR3 has 15 residues. Germline CDR1 and CDR2: MNHEY and SMNVEV (reference sequence). V gave up 2 bases and J gave up 5 bases, with 13 bases separating them. The CDR3 bases are TGTGCCAGCAGTTTAACCCCTGGGCCGCATCAGCCCCAGCATTTT. Protein product: CASSLTPGPHQPQHF.

The J gene is TRBJ1-1, the V gene TRBV21-1. TRBV21-1 is a documented pseudogene. CDR3 length: 16 amino acids. The CDR3: CASSNWVRVRNTEAFF. The DNA of the CDR3 is TGTGCCAGCAGCAATTGGGTACGGGTGCGGAACACTGAAGCTTTCTTT.

The CDR3 DNA reads as TGTGCCAGCTCAGCAACCGGGACAGAGTTCTACTCTGGGGCCAACGTCCTGACTTTC. It translates to CASSATGTEFYSGANVLTF. V gene TRBV18 combines with J gene TRBJ2-6, with 7 nucleotides matching TRBD1. The CDR3 is 19 amino acids. The trim removed 5 bases at V and 0 bases at J, leaving 13 bases unmatched. CDR1 KGHSH and CDR2 LQKENI come from the germline V gene.

The V gene is TRBV28, the J gene TRBJ1-6; 10 bases line up with TRBD1. The junction had 5 bases not matched to a gene; V was cut back by 3 bases and J by 9 bases. Per germline, CDR1 MDHEN and CDR2 SYDVKM. The CDR3 is made up of 15 amino acids. Here the CDR3 DNA reads TGTGCCAGCAGTTTGGCGGGACAGGGGTTTTCACCCCTCCACTTT. This codes for CASSLAGQGFSPLHF. Full variable domain (rest looked up from reference TRBV28 and TRBJ1-6): DVKVTQSSRYLVKRTGEKVFLECVQDMDHENMFWYRQDPGLGLRLIYFSYDVKMKEKGDIPEGYSVSREKKERFSLILESASTNQTSMYLCASSLAGQGFSPLHFGNGTRLTVT.

The V call is TRBV6-5, the J call TRBJ1-2; maybe TRBD1 (6 bases). The CDR3 spans 14 residues. The ends were cut back, 6 bases at V and 1 base at J, with 12 bases in the middle. Germline assignment: CDR1 MNHEY and CDR2 SVGAGI. The CDR3 protein is CASRRTEFNYGYTF. CDR3 sequence (DNA): TGTGCCAGCAGACGGACAGAGTTTAACTATGGCTACACCTTC.

This clone was picked up one time. The V and J genes are TRBV19 and TRBJ2-5; 10 bases agree with TRBD1. The CDR3 runs to 15 residues. With 4 bases clipped from V and 5 bases from J, the junction kept 7 bases outside the gene matches. Germline V CDR1 and CDR2: LNHDA, SQIVND (reference sequence). The CDR3 sequence is CASSTLGQGWETQYF. The DNA of the CDR3 is TGTGCCAGTAGTACACTGGGACAGGGGTGGGAGACCCAGTACTTC.

This chain links TRBV7-2 with TRBJ2-1; 7 bases agree with TRBD2. Germline V gene data show CDR1 as SGHTA and CDR2 as FQGNSA. The CDR3 contains 17 residues. Trimming removed 1 base from V and 5 bases from J; junction bases left unmatched: 11. Written as DNA, the CDR3 is TGTGCCAGCAGCTTAGGTTCGTTACGGGGAGGGGACAATGAGCAGTTCTTC. Translation gives CASSLGSLRGGDNEQFF.